Below, 5 T cell receptor beta chains from the same sample are listed, as sequenced in a study of preoperative IRX-2 immunotherapy in early breast cancer. This table comes from immunoSEQ multiplex PCR, and its TCRdb copy is limited to in-frame clones, with some not included. The data hold about 62,000 clones, with approximately 93% observed a single time. Treatment noted: preoperative locoregional IRX-2 cytokine immunotherapy. The specimen was taken from a patient treated with IRX-2 immunotherapy. The receptors shown here come from a human donor with breast cancer.

Only one count was recorded for this clone. This chain links TRBV4-1 with TRBJ2-7; no firm D call. CDR1 and CDR2 from the germline V gene are MGHRA and YSYEKL. This CDR3 comprises 14 residues. Trimming shortened V by 0 bases and J by 2 bases, and 8 bases separated the two germline ends. Written as DNA, the CDR3 is TGCGCCAGCAGCCAAGACAGCTTTGCCTACGAGCAGTACTTC. The encoded protein is CASSQDSFAYEQYF.

The chain joins TRBV28 to TRBJ2-1, with 10 nucleotides matching TRBD2. The CDR3 contains 14 residues. Looked up from germline, CDR1 is MDHEN and CDR2 is SYDVKM. V dropped 10 bases and J dropped 4; count of bases not matched to a gene: 7. As DNA, the CDR3 is TGTGCCACCACGGGACTAGCGTCTTACAATGAGCAGTTCTTC. It encodes CATTGLASYNEQFF. Variable domain in full (rest from reference TRBV28 and TRBJ2-1): DVKVTQSSRYLVKRTGEKVFLECVQDMDHENMFWYRQDPGLGLRLIYFSYDVKMKEKGDIPEGYSVSREKKERFSLILESASTNQTSMYLCATTGLASYNEQFFGPGTRLTVL.

J is TRBJ2-3 and V is TRBV19; maybe TRBD2 (5 bases). The CDR3 runs 16 residues. Germline V gene sequence: CDR1 LNHDA, CDR2 SQIVND (reference sequence). Trimming left V 6 bases short and J 3 bases short, with 19 bases between. In DNA, the CDR3 is TGTGCCAGTAGCAGCTCACCCGGGATCACGACAGATACGCAGTATTTT. Its translation is CASSSSPGITTDTQYF.

V usage is TRBV5-1 and J usage is TRBJ1-1; tentatively, D is TRBD1 (6 bases). The CDR3 consists of 15 residues. Trimming removed 0 bases from V and 7 bases from J, with 16 bases in between. Germline lookup yields CDR1 SGHRS and CDR2 YFSETQ. This CDR3 reads CASSLDISSDSEAFF. CDR3 bases: TGCGCCAGCAGCTTGGATATAAGTTCGGACAGTGAAGCTTTCTTT.

Only one count was recorded for this clone. V and J are TRBV2 and TRBJ2-7; 8 nucleotides align to TRBD2. The CDR3 extends over 14 amino acids. With 3 bases clipped from V and 3 bases from J, the junction kept 4 bases outside the gene matches. CDR1 is SNHLY, CDR2 FYNNEI, per germline. The CDR3 nucleotides are TGTGCCAGCAGTGATGGTAGCGGGGACTACGAGCAGTACTTC. This encodes CASSDGSGDYEQYF.